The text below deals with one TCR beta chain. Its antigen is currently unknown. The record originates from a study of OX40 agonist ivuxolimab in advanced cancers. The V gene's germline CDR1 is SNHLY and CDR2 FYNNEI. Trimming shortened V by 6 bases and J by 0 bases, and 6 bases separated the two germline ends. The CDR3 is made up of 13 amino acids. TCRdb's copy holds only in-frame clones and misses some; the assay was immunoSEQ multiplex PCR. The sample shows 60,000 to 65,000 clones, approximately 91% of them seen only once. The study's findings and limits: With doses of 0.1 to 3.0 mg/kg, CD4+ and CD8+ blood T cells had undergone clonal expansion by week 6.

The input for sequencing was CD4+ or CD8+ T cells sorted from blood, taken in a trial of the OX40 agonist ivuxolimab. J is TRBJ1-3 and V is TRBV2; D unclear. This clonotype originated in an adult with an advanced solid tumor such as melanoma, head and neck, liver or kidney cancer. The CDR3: CASRGISGNTIYF. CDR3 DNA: TGTGCCAGCAGGGGCATCTCTGGAAACACCATATATTTT.